Listed below are T cell receptor beta chains from one sample, sequenced in a study of T-cell reconstitution after alpha-beta-depleted transplantation in children. TCRdb called the PCR reads again in MiXCR, with one record for every CDR3 protein. The table lists about 420,000 distinct CDR3 sequences, roughly a tenth of them singletons. The sequenced sample was PBMCs from the stem cell graft donor, obtained from the stem cell graft. The receptors derive from a human donor who donated a stem cell graft to a child with acute myeloid leukemia. Both conserved end residues are part of each CDR3. The order of the fields is J gene, V gene, D gene, clone size, CDR3 DNA, CDR3 protein. A D gene is named only where the DNA matches it firmly. A row's size may be missing; if present it is once, few, many or a size class.

TRBJ2-1 | TRBV20-1 | TRBD1 | few | TGCAGTGCTAGCGGGGCCGGGACAGGGGCCAATGAGCAGTTCTTC | CSASGAGTGANEQFF
TRBJ2-1 | TRBV19 | NA | NA | TGTGCCAGTAGTATAGACGGGTCTACGGGGGGCTTATTCAATGAGCAGTTCTTC | CASSIDGSTGGLFNEQFF
TRBJ1-5 | TRBV12-3/TRBV12-4 | TRBD1 | many | TGTGCCAGCACAGGGGGGGATCAGCCCCAGCATTTT | CASTGGDQPQHF
TRBJ2-2 | TRBV30 | TRBD2 | NA | TGTGCCTGGGGAAGACTAGCGGGAGTTGACGGGGAGCTGTTTTTT | CAWGRLAGVDGELFF
TRBJ2-7 | TRBV12-3/TRBV12-4 | NA | NA | TGTGCCAGCAACCGAGGACAGCTTCTCCTAGGCGAGCAGTACTTC | CASNRGQLLLGEQYF
TRBJ2-3 | TRBV7-9 | NA | many | TGTGCCAGCAGCTTAGATGGTTCGGGCTCCCGGCGGGATACGCAGTATTTT | CASSLDGSGSRRDTQYF
TRBJ1-4 | TRBV4-3 | NA | NA | TGCGCCAGCAGCCAAGATCTCGTTACAGGTTCAACTAATGAAAAACTGTTTTTT | CASSQDLVTGSTNEKLFF
TRBJ2-5 | TRBV5-1 | NA | NA | TGCGCCAGCAGCCCTGGGGCCGGACAGATACAAGAGACCCGGTACTTC | CASSPGAGQIQETRYF
TRBJ2-1 | TRBV20-1 | NA | NA | TGCAGTGCTAGATCCCCTATTAGCAGGGTATACAATGAGCAGTTCTTC | CSARSPISRVYNEQFF
TRBJ2-3 | TRBV20-1 | NA | NA | TGCAGTGCTACTCCCCCCAGTAGCGTCGGGTTTGATACGCAGTATTTT | CSATPPSSVGFDTQYF
TRBJ2-1 | TRBV25-1 | NA | many | TGTGCCAGCCAGGATGAGCAGTTCTTC | CASQDEQFF
TRBJ1-3 | TRBV9 | TRBD1 | NA | TGTGCCAGCAGCGTCCGGGACAGGGGTCTCTCTGGAAACACCATATATTTT | CASSVRDRGLSGNTIYF
TRBJ1-1 | TRBV5-1 | NA | NA | TGCGCCAGCAGCTTTGGGAGAAGGACAAACAATTGGGAAGCTTTCTTT | CASSFGRRTNNWEAFF
TRBJ1-1 | TRBV4-1 | TRBD1 | few | TGCGCCAGCAGCCAAGACTACAGGGGAAGGAACACTGAAGCTTTCTTT | CASSQDYRGRNTEAFF
TRBJ2-1 | TRBV19 | TRBD2 | NA | TGTGCCAGTAGGCTAGCGGGGGGCCTCAATGAGCAGTTCTTC | CASRLAGGLNEQFF
TRBJ2-3 | TRBV10-3 | TRBD1 | NA | TGTGCCATCAGTGAGTCGACAGGGGGCAGGACAGATACGCAGTATTTT | CAISESTGGRTDTQYF